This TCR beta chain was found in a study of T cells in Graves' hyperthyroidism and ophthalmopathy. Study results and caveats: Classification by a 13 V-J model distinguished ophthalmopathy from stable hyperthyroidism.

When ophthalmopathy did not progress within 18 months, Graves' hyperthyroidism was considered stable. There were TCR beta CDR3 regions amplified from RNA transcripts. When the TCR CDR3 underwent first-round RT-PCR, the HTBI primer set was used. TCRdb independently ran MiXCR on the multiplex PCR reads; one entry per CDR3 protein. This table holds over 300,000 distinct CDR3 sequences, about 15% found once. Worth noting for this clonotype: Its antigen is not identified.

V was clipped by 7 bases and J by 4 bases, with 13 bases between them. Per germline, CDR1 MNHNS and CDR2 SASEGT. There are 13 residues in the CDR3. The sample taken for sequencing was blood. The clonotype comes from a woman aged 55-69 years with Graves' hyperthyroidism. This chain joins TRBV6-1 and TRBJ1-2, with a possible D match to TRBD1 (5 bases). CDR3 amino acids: CASTSPGSYGYTF. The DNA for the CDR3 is TGTGCCAGCACCTCCCCAGGGAGCTATGGCTACACCTTC.